The clone carrying this T cell receptor (beta chain) showed up many times. No antigen is known for it. This sample stems from a study of T cells in Graves' hyperthyroidism and ophthalmopathy. Study-wide context: Peripheral blood was obtained at initial diagnosis, preceding any treatment.

RNA transcripts provided the source from which TCR beta CDR3 regions were amplified. The HTBI primer set served for first-round RT-PCR of the TCR CDR3. One entry per CDR3 protein results from TCRdb running MiXCR on the multiplex PCR reads. This table holds roughly 160,000 distinct CDR3 sequences, just under 9.5% found once. CDR1 and CDR2 (germline): SGHAT, FQNNGV. V lost 0 bases to trimming and J lost 4 bases, with 12 bases between them. The CDR3 runs 15 residues. Overall study findings and caveats: Classification by a 13 V-J model distinguished ophthalmopathy from stable hyperthyroidism. Blood held most thyroid clonotypes expanded above 0.001 frequency.

This TCR was sampled from a woman aged 18-35 years with Graves' hyperthyroidism that later progressed to Graves' ophthalmopathy. V and J are TRBV11-2 and TRBJ1-1; a possible D gene is TRBD1 (5 bases). Material for sequencing was blood. CDR3 coding DNA: TGTGCCAGCAGCTTAGATACCGGGGGACGCACTGAAGCTTTCTTT. Protein: CASSLDTGGRTEAFF.